Shown below are 18 T cell receptor beta chains from a single sample sequenced in a study of OX40 agonist ivuxolimab in advanced cancers. Only in-frame clones appear in the TCRdb table, and some are missing; sequencing was by immunoSEQ multiplex PCR. Of tens of thousands of clones in the sample, about nine tenths are singletons; the top ten hold approximately 16%. The sequencing used CD4+ or CD8+ T cells sorted from blood, collected in a trial of the OX40 agonist ivuxolimab. These receptors were collected from an adult with an advanced solid tumor such as melanoma, head and neck, liver or kidney cancer.

The chain combines TRBV29-1 with TRBJ1-2, with TRBD1 matching 11 bases. Per germline, CDR1 SQVTM and CDR2 ANQGSEA. The CDR3 consists of 13 residues. Germline trimming cut 3 bases from V and 7 bases from J; bases unmatched to any gene: 4. This chain's CDR3 is CSVERDRGGGYTF. The CDR3 DNA follows: TGCAGCGTTGAGAGGGACAGGGGGGGTGGCTACACCTTC.

V gene TRBV18 combines with J gene TRBJ2-1; tentative D call: TRBD2 (6 bases). From germline, CDR1 is KGHSH and CDR2 LQKENI. This CDR3 has 13 amino acids. The V and J ends lost 4 bases and 15 bases respectively, with 19 bases between them. This CDR3 reads CASSLSGTPPVFF. The DNA for the CDR3 is TGTGCCAGCTCACTCTCCGGGACTCCCCCGGTGTTCTTC.

V and J are TRBV28 and TRBJ2-1; no reliable D call. CDR1 is MDHEN, CDR2 SYDVKM, per germline. The CDR3 extends over 13 amino acids. Deletions cut 6 bases from V and 2 bases from J, with 8 bases between. The CDR3 sequence: CASRASAYNEQFF. DNA for the CDR3: TGTGCCAGCAGGGCGTCTGCCTACAATGAGCAGTTCTTC.

This chain joins TRBV6-1 and TRBJ1-1; 8 nucleotides line up with TRBD1. V lost 4 bases to trimming and J lost 4 bases; unmatched junction nucleotides: 2. CDR3 length equals 13 residues. CDR1 is MNHNS and CDR2 is SASEGT in the germline V gene. The CDR3: CASSVQGGTEAFF. In DNA, the CDR3 is TGTGCCAGCAGTGTACAGGGGGGCACTGAAGCTTTCTTT.

The V call is TRBV9, the J call TRBJ1-4; 9 bases line up with TRBD1. Germline V CDR1 and CDR2: SGDLS, YYNGEE. With 3 bases clipped from V and 7 bases from J, the junction kept 4 bases outside the gene matches. This CDR3 has 14 amino acids. Here the CDR3 reads CASSEGQGFEKLFF. The CDR3 nucleotides read TGTGCCAGCAGCGAGGGACAGGGATTTGAAAAACTGTTTTTT.

The genes are TRBV28 and TRBJ2-2; 12 bases map to TRBD1. Trimming cost V 8 bases and J 7 bases; bases outside gene matches: 5. In germline, CDR1 is MDHEN, CDR2 SYDVKM. The CDR3 covers 14 residues. The CDR3: CASLGQGAFGELFF. In DNA form, the CDR3 reads TGTGCCAGCCTGGGACAGGGGGCTTTCGGGGAGCTGTTTTTT.

DNA of the CDR3: TGTGCCATTGGGACGGAACCCTATGGCTACACCTTC. This codes for CAIGTEPYGYTF. The J gene is TRBJ1-2, the V gene TRBV28; maybe TRBD1 (5 bases). V lost 10 bases, J lost 4 bases, and 13 bases lay in between. CDR1 is MDHEN and CDR2 is SYDVKM in the germline V gene. The CDR3 runs 12 residues.

This clone showed up just a few times. The chain carries TRBV6-5 and TRBJ2-7; D not certain. Trimming removed 0 bases from V and 7 bases from J, with 13 bases in between. Germline V gives CDR1 MNHEY, CDR2 SVGAGI. The CDR3 runs to 14 residues. This chain's CDR3 is CASSYSGFLGEQYF. CDR3 nucleotide sequence: TGTGCCAGCAGTTACTCGGGCTTTCTTGGGGAGCAGTACTTC.

In its sample, this clone was seen a few times. The V gene is TRBV6-1, the J gene TRBJ2-7; 10 nucleotides align to TRBD1. V lost 1 base, J lost 0 bases, and 0 bases stayed unmatched. CDR3 length equals 15 residues. In germline, CDR1 is MNHNS, CDR2 SASEGT. The CDR3 DNA reads as TGTGCCAGCAGTGAAGGGACAGGGGGCTCCTACGAGCAGTACTTC. This sequence encodes CASSEGTGGSYEQYF.

The chain links TRBV9 to TRBJ2-1; 8 bases fit TRBD1. The junction had 11 bases not matched to a gene; V was cut back by 3 bases and J by 6 bases. Germline V CDR1 and CDR2: SGDLS, YYNGEE. The CDR3 sequence is 16 residues long. The CDR3 here is CASSAISGTGGNEQFF. The DNA of the CDR3 is TGTGCCAGCAGCGCCATTTCCGGGACAGGAGGCAATGAGCAGTTCTTC.

This chain links TRBV28 with TRBJ2-7; 7 nucleotides line up with TRBD2. Germline assignment: CDR1 MDHEN and CDR2 SYDVKM. The CDR3 sequence is 14 residues long. V lost 5 bases and J lost 4; bases outside the gene matches: 8. CDR3 region: CASSIGEGRYEQYF. For the CDR3, the DNA is TGTGCCAGCAGTATCGGGGAGGGCCGTTACGAGCAGTACTTC.

The J gene is TRBJ1-2, the V gene TRBV2; D not resolved. V was trimmed by 4 bases and J by 0 bases, leaving 9 bases between them. The CDR3 runs 14 residues. Germline V gives CDR1 SNHLY, CDR2 FYNNEI. CDR3 DNA sequence: TGTGCCAGCAGTGTTAGGAAATCTAACTATGGCTACACCTTC. This sequence encodes CASSVRKSNYGYTF.

The J gene is TRBJ2-7, the V gene TRBV6-5; TRBD1 agrees at 7 bases. This CDR3 contains 13 residues. CDR1 and CDR2 from the germline V gene are MNHEY and SVGAGI. V lost 10 bases, J lost 0 bases, and 6 bases stayed unmatched. The CDR3 DNA sequence: TGTGCCACCGCCGGGACAGCCTCCTACGAGCAGTACTTC. Protein sequence: CATAGTASYEQYF.

The chain couples TRBV9 to TRBJ1-3, with TRBD1 identical over 7 bases. Germline assignment: CDR1 SGDLS and CDR2 YYNGEE. This CDR3 contains 15 residues. V trimming: 4 bases; J trimming: 4 bases; junction bases outside the gene matches: 8. The CDR3 sequence is CASSPRQGSGNTIYF. The CDR3 nucleotides read TGTGCCAGCAGCCCCCGACAGGGCTCAGGAAACACCATATATTTT. Full variable domain (remainder filled in from reference TRBV9 and TRBJ1-3): DSGVTQTPKHLITATGQRVTLRCSPRSGDLSVYWYQQSLDQGLQFLIQYYNGEERAKGNILERFSAQQFPDLHSELNLSSLELGDSALYFCASSPRQGSGNTIYFGEGSWLTVV.

This chain connects TRBV30 to TRBJ2-6; D gene unclear. The ends were cut back, 0 bases at V and 0 bases at J, with 6 bases in the middle. The CDR3 extends over 15 amino acids. The germline gives CDR1 GTSNPN, CDR2 SVGIG (reference sequence). The CDR3 nucleotides are TGTGCCTGGAGTGTAGGTGTCTCTGGGGCCAACGTCCTGACTTTC. This encodes CAWSVGVSGANVLTF.

CDR3 residues: CASSPLYEQYF. As DNA, the CDR3 is TGTGCCAGCAGTCCTCTCTACGAGCAGTACTTC. This chain connects TRBV6-6 to TRBJ2-7, with D hard to call. Trimming took off 5 bases at V and 3 bases at J, with 5 bases between the two ends. The CDR3 is made up of 11 amino acids. Germline V CDR1 and CDR2: MNHNY, SVGAGI (reference sequence).

The chain uses TRBV18 and TRBJ2-3; no clear D gene. Germline V CDR1 and CDR2: KGHSH, LQKENI. V lost 6 bases, J lost 0 bases, and 13 bases lay in between. The CDR3 has 15 residues. The CDR3 DNA is TGTGCCAGCTCGACCATCACTGGAAGCACAGATACGCAGTATTTT. Translation: CASSTITGSTDTQYF.

The chain joins TRBV7-9 to TRBJ2-6; TRBD1 matches 9 bases. J was trimmed by 2 bases and V by 1 base; bases with no gene match: 3. Germline loops: CDR1 SEHNR, CDR2 FQNEAQ (reference sequence). This CDR3 spans 17 amino acids. The CDR3 loop reads CASSLDRGRAGANVLTF. CDR3 DNA sequence: TGTGCCAGCAGCTTAGACAGGGGGCGTGCTGGGGCCAACGTCCTGACTTTC. The entire variable domain, with the rest obtained from reference TRBV7-9 and TRBJ2-6, is as follows: DTGVSQNPRHKITKRGQNVTFRCDPISEHNRLYWYRQTLGQGPEFLTYFQNEAQLEKSRLLSDRFSAERPKGSFSTLEIQRTEQGDSAMYLCASSLDRGRAGANVLTFGAGSRLTVL.